These 6 T cell receptor beta chains share one sample of origin, sequenced in a study of beta chain features in type 1 diabetes. As every portion of the isolated RNA was reverse transcribed, the sequencing read expressed TCRB transcripts. Generated by immunoSEQ multiplex PCR, the TCRdb table keeps only in-frame clones and is missing some. The table records under 450,000 clones, approximately 15% of them present only once. What was sequenced was naive CD4+ T cells from blood. The origin of the receptors is a man under 40 in good health.

The rearrangement uses TRBV2 and TRBJ1-4, with D perhaps TRBD1 (5 bases). Germline V lookup: CDR1 SNHLY, CDR2 FYNNEI. The germline V and J ends were trimmed by 6 bases and 0 bases, with 8 bases remaining between them. This CDR3 is 14 amino acids long. CDR3: CASRGLATNEKLFF. CDR3 nucleotide sequence: TGTGCCAGCAGGGGACTAGCAACTAATGAAAAACTGTTTTTT.

The chain combines TRBV6-1 with TRBJ2-4; no clear D gene. This CDR3 is built from 15 residues. V was shortened by 3 bases and J by 1 base, with 10 bases between the two germline ends. The germline V gene encodes CDR1 MNHNS and CDR2 SASEGT. The CDR3 DNA reads TGTGCCAGCAGTGACCCTTTGATTGCCAAAAACATTCAGTACTTC. This gives the protein CASSDPLIAKNIQYF.

This clone was picked up a small number of times. The gene calls are TRBV7-8 and TRBJ2-7, with 10 bases identical to TRBD2. There are 15 residues in the CDR3. After removal of 0 bases from V and 4 bases from J, the junction contained 3 bases not matched to a gene. The germline V gene encodes CDR1 SGHVS and CDR2 FQNEAQ. The CDR3 loop is CASSLASGGTYEQYF. The CDR3 DNA follows: TGTGCCAGCAGCTTAGCTAGCGGGGGGACTTACGAGCAGTACTTC.

This chain links TRBV7-2 with TRBJ2-7; perhaps TRBD1 as D (6 bases). The CDR3 spans 15 residues. V gave up 5 bases and J gave up 3 bases, with 17 bases separating them. Looked up from germline, CDR1 is SGHTA and CDR2 is FQGNSA. The CDR3 sequence is CASSKDSARGYEQYF. The DNA of the CDR3 is TGTGCCAGCAGCAAAGACAGTGCCAGGGGCTACGAGCAGTACTTC.

This clone was counted a few times. The chain joins TRBV10-3 to TRBJ2-5; 10 bases are a match to TRBD2. Germline V lookup: CDR1 ENHRY, CDR2 SYGVKD. V dropped 8 bases and J dropped 4; count of bases not matched to a gene: 4. The CDR3 contains 13 residues. Here the CDR3 reads CAIGEREGETQYF. Written as DNA, the CDR3 is TGTGCCATCGGAGAGCGGGAGGGAGAGACCCAGTACTTC.

This clone was observed a handful of times. The V and J genes are TRBV5-6 and TRBJ2-7; D uncertain. Germline V lookup: CDR1 SGHDT, CDR2 YYEEEE. The CDR3 sequence is 12 residues long. The ends were cut back, 4 bases at V and 3 bases at J, with 8 bases in the middle. The CDR3 here is CASSIRLYEQYF. CDR3 coding DNA: TGTGCCAGCAGCATCCGACTCTACGAGCAGTACTTC.